This TCR beta chain was identified in a study of blood T cells in healthy people across ages. Study-level background: Template switching picked up about one barcoded beta molecule for each two T cells. Findings of the study overall: Measured against age, TCR beta diversity per million T cells decreased in a roughly linear manner.

Healthy Caucasian individuals from Russia aged roughly 6 to 100 were enrolled as donors. A minimum of 6 micrograms of total RNA was extracted per sample. Between the trimmed V and J ends, which lost 4 bases and 7 bases, there was a span of 21 bases. The CDR3 sequence is 16 residues long. Together with a sample-barcoded 5' primer, a J-beta primer mix was included in a second PCR lasting roughly 7 to 11 cycles. MiXCR, run by TCRdb on the 5' RACE reads, gives a single entry per CDR3 protein. The repertoire includes around 1,900,000 distinct CDR3 sequences, 30% to 40% of them detected once, and 20% to 25% sits in the top ten. Regarding this clonotype: What it binds is unknown.

The sequence derives from a human donor in good health. What was sequenced was blood. The V and J genes are TRBV12-3 or TRBV12-4 and TRBJ2-3; tentative D call: TRBD2 (6 bases). The CDR3 bases are TGTGCCAGCAGTTACCGGGACTCCCTCATCCTTTATACGCAGTATTTT. This gives the protein CASSYRDSLILYTQYF.